This TCR beta chain was recovered during a study of naive and memory T cell subsets. Study-wide results and limits: Especially in CD8 cells, naive repertoires contained a few larger clonotypes, possibly CD45RA-re-expressing memory cells.

Two oligonucleotides, mixed equimolar, formed the beta constant-region primer covering TRBC1 and TRBC2. Nested alpha and beta constant-region primers with the SP2 primer drove four PCR rounds on ligated cDNA. TCRdb passed the UMI-ligation and nested PCR reads through MiXCR, listing each CDR3 protein once. The data hold about 100,000 distinct CDR3 sequences, with approximately 14% observed a single time. With regard to this clonotype: Its target is not known. A junction boundary mismatches the germline segment, possibly from a read error.

This CDR3 contains 12 residues. Germline V gives CDR1 SGHDT, CDR2 YYEEEE. The material sequenced was naive CD8+ T cells from blood. This sequence joins TRBV5-6 and TRBJ2-7; D unresolved. This receptor was taken from a human donor in good health. This CDR3 is CTSSLDFDEQYF. The CDR3 DNA sequence: TGTACCAGCAGCTTGGATTTTGATGAGCAGTACTTC.